The 23 T cell receptor beta chains below were found in one sample sequenced in a study of T cell repertoires in cytomegalovirus infection. TCRdb recomputed calls from the reads with MiXCR, one row per CDR3 protein. Among approximately 750,000 distinct CDR3 sequences, roughly 35% were seen once, and the ten largest hold about 2.8%. The sequenced sample was PBMCs. All receptors come from a human donor in good health (CMV status not recorded). Some clones in this sample may be carry-over from other donors' samples.

The chain employs TRBV28 and TRBJ2-5, with 7 bases lining up with TRBD2. The germline V gene encodes CDR1 MDHEN and CDR2 SYDVKM. This CDR3 has 14 residues. The ends lost 6 bases at V and 4 bases at J; junction bases unmatched: 8. CDR3 DNA: TGTGCCAGCAGCCTTTGGGGGGGGGGAGAGACCCAGTACTTC. Translation: CASSLWGGGETQYF.

Details on this clonotype: A read error may explain this, as a much larger clone is one base away. The chain employs TRBV7-4 and TRBJ2-1, with unresolved D. This CDR3 has 11 residues. Deletions cut 3 bases from V and 16 bases from J, with 13 bases between. Germline CDR1 is SGHVT and CDR2 is SQSDAQ. The CDR3 DNA reads as TGTGCCAGCAGCTTTTCGGCCTGGCATTTCTTC. Translating gives CASSFSAWHFF.

The rearrangement joins TRBV27 to TRBJ2-7; 9 bases align to TRBD2. The CDR3 extends over 16 amino acids. The ends lost 4 bases at V and 4 bases at J; junction bases unmatched: 11. The germline V gene has CDR1 MNHEY and CDR2 SMNVEV (reference sequence). In DNA form, the CDR3 reads TGTGCCAGCAGTTCTACCCTTAGCGGGAGTTTGTACGAGCAGTACTTC. It codes for CASSSTLSGSLYEQYF.

This clonotype was picked up many times. The CDR3: CASDRGNTGELFF. In DNA form, the CDR3 reads TGTGCTTCCGACAGGGGGAACACCGGGGAGCTGTTTTTT. The rearrangement joins TRBV19 to TRBJ2-2, with 8 bases identical to TRBD1. The CDR3 totals 13 residues. Germline values: CDR1 LNHDA, CDR2 SQIVND (reference sequence). Filled out from reference TRBV19 and TRBJ2-2, the complete variable domain reads DGGITQSPKYLFRKEGQNVTLSCEQNLNHDAMYWYRQDPGQGLRLIYYSQIVNDFQKGDIAEGYSVSREKKESFPLTVTSAQKNPTAFYLCASDRGNTGELFFGEGSRLTVL.

This chain joins TRBV3-1 and TRBJ1-4, with TRBD1 as a possible D gene (6 bases). The CDR3 totals 15 residues. CDR1 LGHDT and CDR2 YNNKEL come from the germline V gene (reference sequence). Trimming stripped 1 base from V and 3 bases from J, with 9 bases between. In nucleotides, the CDR3 is TGTGCCAGCAGCCAAGCAGGGGTACCTAATGAAAAACTGTTTTTT. This encodes CASSQAGVPNEKLFF.

The genes are TRBV20-1 and TRBJ1-5; 7 nucleotides agree with TRBD1. The CDR3 has 15 residues. CDR1 is DFQATT and CDR2 is SNEGSKA in the germline V gene (reference sequence). The V gene end was trimmed by 4 bases and the J gene end by 6 bases; junction bases not matched to a gene: 12. Here the CDR3 DNA reads TGCAGTGCTAAAACGACAGGGTATGATAGTCAGCCCCAGCATTTT. Translating gives CSAKTTGYDSQPQHF.

This chain uses TRBV27 with TRBJ1-5, with a possible D match to TRBD1 (6 bases). Germline assignment: CDR1 MNHEY and CDR2 SMNVEV (reference sequence). Trimming removed 4 bases at V and 7 bases at J, with 14 bases between. This CDR3 region has 14 residues. CDR3 DNA sequence: TGTGCCAGCAGTTCGGGGGCTACGTTGCAGCCCCAGCATTTT. Protein product: CASSSGATLQPQHF.

The table lists this clonotype with many counts. This chain links TRBV7-8 with TRBJ1-1; D gene ambiguous. Germline CDR1 reads SGHVS; CDR2 reads FQNEAQ. V was trimmed by 3 bases and J by 5 bases, leaving 25 bases between them. The CDR3 length is 18 residues. In nucleotides, the CDR3 is TGTGCCAGCAGCTTTTATGAGGTTGGTTCGGGTGTGAGAACTGAAGCTTTCTTT. This sequence encodes CASSFYEVGSGVRTEAFF.

This clonotype was seen only a few times. The CDR3 DNA is TGTGCCATCAGCGAAACAGGGGCGGTTGAAAAACTGTTTTTT. It codes for CAISETGAVEKLFF. The J gene is TRBJ1-4, the V gene TRBV10-3; TRBD1 agrees at 7 bases. The CDR3 totals 14 residues. Germline V gene data show CDR1 as ENHRY and CDR2 as SYGVKD. With V trimmed by 6 bases and J by 7 bases, 8 bases remained unmatched.

The chain links TRBV7-6 to TRBJ2-7, with D possibly TRBD1 on 6 matching bases. This CDR3 is 14 amino acids long. Trimming took 4 bases from V and 0 from J, leaving 10 bases between them. The V gene's germline CDR1 is SGHVS and CDR2 FNYEAQ. CDR3 nucleotide sequence: TGTGCCAGCAGCTCACAGGGAGTCTCCTACGAGCAGTACTTC. It specifies CASSSQGVSYEQYF.

The V and J genes are TRBV28 and TRBJ2-5; D perhaps matches TRBD1 (5 bases). Germline values: CDR1 MDHEN, CDR2 SYDVKM. V was pared by 8 bases and J by 1 base, with 14 bases between. CDR3 length: 14 residues. The CDR3 spells CASARGPGQETQYF. The CDR3 DNA follows: TGTGCCAGCGCAAGGGGCCCGGGCCAAGAGACCCAGTACTTC.

CDR3 protein: CASSESWTPYGYTF. DNA for the CDR3: TGTGCCAGCAGTGAAAGTTGGACACCCTATGGCTACACCTTC. The rearrangement joins TRBV6-1 to TRBJ1-2, with D tentatively TRBD1 (5 bases). The CDR3 loop spans 14 amino acids. Germline lookup yields CDR1 MNHNS and CDR2 SASEGT. The V gene lost 2 bases and the J gene lost 4 bases, with 11 bases spanning the gap.

This clonotype has a handful of counts. The gene calls are TRBV28 and TRBJ2-7; no reliable D call. From germline, CDR1 is MDHEN and CDR2 SYDVKM. The CDR3 is 13 amino acids. Trimming took 4 bases from V and 2 from J, leaving 9 bases between them. The CDR3 region is CASSSRIPYEQYF. The CDR3 coding sequence is TGTGCCAGCAGTTCCAGGATTCCCTACGAGCAGTACTTC.

This clonotype was counted once. A much larger clone sits a single nucleotide away, making a read error possible. The gene calls are TRBV7-2 and TRBJ2-7; possible D gene TRBD1, 7 bases. The CDR3 contains 14 residues. Germline lookup yields CDR1 SGHTA and CDR2 FQGNSA. CDR3 DNA: TGTGCCGGCAGCTTAGCCAGGGGGGCCTACGAGCAGTACTTC. It encodes CAGSLARGAYEQYF.

This clonotype was seen only once. This chain links TRBV20-1 with TRBJ2-7; D not resolved. Trimming left V 4 bases short and J 11 bases short, with 15 bases between. The CDR3 sequence is 11 residues long. Germline lookup yields CDR1 DFQATT and CDR2 SNEGSKA (reference sequence). The DNA of the CDR3 is TGCAGTGCTATAAGGACCTCAAACGAGTACTTC. Protein product: CSAIRTSNEYF.

The chain links TRBV12-3 or TRBV12-4 to TRBJ2-4; D is unclear. Trimming removed 0 bases at V and 7 bases at J, with 7 bases between. The CDR3 contains 13 residues. This CDR3 is CASSLAIGNIQYF. CDR3 nucleotides: TGTGCCAGCAGTTTAGCAATTGGGAACATTCAGTACTTC.

V usage is TRBV12-3 or TRBV12-4 and J usage is TRBJ1-2; a weak D match, TRBD1 (6 bases). The CDR3 extends over 13 amino acids. The V end was cut by 6 bases, the J end by 6 bases, with 14 bases between. The CDR3 bases are TGTGCCAGCAGCGACCGACAGGTCCATGGCTACACCTTC. It encodes CASSDRQVHGYTF.

This clonotype occurred a few times. This chain joins TRBV27 and TRBJ2-5; D is ambiguous. With 2 bases removed from V and 2 bases from J, the gap between germline ends came to 15 bases. Germline V lookup: CDR1 MNHEY, CDR2 SMNVEV (reference sequence). There are 16 residues in the CDR3. The CDR3, as DNA: TGTGCCAGCAGTTTACTCTTCTCGACGGATCAAGAGACCCAGTACTTC. The encoded protein is CASSLLFSTDQETQYF.

The chain is built from TRBV12-3 or TRBV12-4 and TRBJ2-1, with TRBD2 matching 14 bases. The trim removed 5 bases at V and 10 bases at J, leaving 7 bases unmatched. This CDR3 is 15 amino acids long. Here the CDR3 DNA reads TGTGCCAGCAGTCCGCCGGGACTAGCGGGAGTGGAGCAGTTCTTC. It is translated as CASSPPGLAGVEQFF.

The gene calls are TRBV30 and TRBJ2-1; D is uncertain. This CDR3 has 16 residues. Germline V gene lookup returns CDR1 GTSNPN and CDR2 SVGIG (reference sequence). V dropped 2 bases and J dropped 0 bases, with 14 bases sitting between them. CDR3 bases: TGTGCCTGGAGTACTCCGCTTGGTAGCTCCTACAATGAGCAGTTCTTC. This translates into CAWSTPLGSSYNEQFF.

The chain recombines TRBV28 with TRBJ2-4, with D maybe TRBD2 (6 bases). The V gene lost 4 bases and the J gene lost 2 bases, with 15 bases spanning the gap. CDR3 length: 16 amino acids. Germline-derived CDR1 and CDR2 are MDHEN and SYDVKM. CDR3 protein: CASSSPARGPKNIQYF. The CDR3 DNA reads as TGTGCCAGCAGTTCACCTGCGCGGGGACCCAAAAACATTCAGTACTTC.

This clonotype appeared once. The chain recombines TRBV5-4 with TRBJ1-6; no clear D gene. There are 15 residues in the CDR3. Trimming cost V 0 bases and J 9 bases, with 13 bases left between them. CDR1 SGHNT and CDR2 YYREEE come from the germline V gene (reference sequence). The CDR3 region has the DNA TGTGCCAGCAGCTTGGTGGGCAGTGCCCGTTCACCCCTCCACTTT. This sequence encodes CASSLVGSARSPLHF.

There are many counts of this clonotype. J is TRBJ2-5 and V is TRBV12-3 or TRBV12-4, with D unclear. This CDR3 has 13 residues. Trimming pared 1 base from V and 3 bases from J, leaving 6 bases between. CDR3 bases: TGTGCCAGCAGTTTAGTTGGGGAAGAGACCCAGTACTTC. It encodes CASSLVGEETQYF.